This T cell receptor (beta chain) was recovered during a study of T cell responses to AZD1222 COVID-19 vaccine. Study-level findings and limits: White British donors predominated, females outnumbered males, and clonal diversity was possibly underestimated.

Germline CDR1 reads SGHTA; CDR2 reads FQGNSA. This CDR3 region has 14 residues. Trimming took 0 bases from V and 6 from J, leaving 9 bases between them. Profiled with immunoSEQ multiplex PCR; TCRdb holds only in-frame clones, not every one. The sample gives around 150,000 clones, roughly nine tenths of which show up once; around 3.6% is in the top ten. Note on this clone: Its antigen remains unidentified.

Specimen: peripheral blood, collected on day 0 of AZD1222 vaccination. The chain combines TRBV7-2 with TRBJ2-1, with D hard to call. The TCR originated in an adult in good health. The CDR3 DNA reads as TGTGCCAGCAGCTTAGCGAGTCGCCTCAATGAGCAGTTCTTC. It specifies CASSLASRLNEQFF.